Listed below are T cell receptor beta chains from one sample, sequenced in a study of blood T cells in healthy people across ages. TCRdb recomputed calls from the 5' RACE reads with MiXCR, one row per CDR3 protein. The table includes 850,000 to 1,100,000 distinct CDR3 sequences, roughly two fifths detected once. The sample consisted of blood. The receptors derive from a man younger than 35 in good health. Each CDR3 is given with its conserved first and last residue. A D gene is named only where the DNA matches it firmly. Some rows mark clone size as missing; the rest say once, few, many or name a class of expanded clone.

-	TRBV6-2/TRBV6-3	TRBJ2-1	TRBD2	CASTLAGGTYNEQFF	TGTGCCAGCACCCTGGCGGGGGGCACGTACAATGAGCAGTTCTTC
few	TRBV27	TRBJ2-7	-	CASSRQPDSSSYEQYF	TGTGCCAGCAGTCGCCAACCGGACAGCAGCTCCTACGAGCAGTACTTC
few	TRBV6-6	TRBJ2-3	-	CASRSLWTPQGDTQYF	TGTGCCAGCAGGAGCCTATGGACACCACAGGGAGATACGCAGTATTTT
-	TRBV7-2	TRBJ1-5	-	CASSLGQGDYWNQPQHF	TGTGCCAGCAGCTTAGGCCAGGGCGATTACTGGAATCAGCCCCAGCATTTT
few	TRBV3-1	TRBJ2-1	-	CASSQEGRSYNEQFF	TGTGCCAGCAGCCAAGAAGGGCGGTCCTACAATGAGCAGTTCTTC
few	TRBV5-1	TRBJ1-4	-	CASTILPGQTNEKLFF	TGCGCCAGCACCATCTTACCGGGACAAACTAATGAAAAACTGTTTTTT
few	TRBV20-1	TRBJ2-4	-	CSAFRPGGAKNIQYF	TGCAGTGCTTTCCGTCCTGGGGGGGCCAAAAACATTCAGTACTTC
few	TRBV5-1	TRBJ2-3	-	CASSGRLGGDTQYF	TGCGCCAGCAGCGGGCGATTAGGTGGGGATACGCAGTATTTT
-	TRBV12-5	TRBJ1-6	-	CASGPENNSPLHF	TGTGCTAGTGGACCGGAAAATAATTCACCCCTCCACTTT
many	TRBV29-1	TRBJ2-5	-	CSARRRETQYF	TGCAGCGCCCGAAGACGAGAGACCCAGTACTTC
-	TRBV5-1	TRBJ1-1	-	CASSSLQGNTEAFF	TGCGCCAGCAGCTCCCTACAGGGTAACACTGAAGCTTTCTTT
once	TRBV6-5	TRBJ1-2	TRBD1	CASSYSYDRAGYGYTF	TGTGCCAGCAGTTACTCCTATGACAGGGCCGGCTATGGCTACACCTTC
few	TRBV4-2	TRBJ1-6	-	CASSQGEGYNSPLHF	TGTGCCAGCAGCCAAGGGGAGGGCTATAATTCACCCCTCCACTTT
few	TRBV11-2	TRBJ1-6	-	CASSFVGHVNSPLHF	TGTGCCAGCAGCTTCGTGGGACATGTAAATTCACCCCTCCACTTT
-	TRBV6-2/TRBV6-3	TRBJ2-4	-	CASRRHDLNIQYF	TGTGCCAGCAGGCGGCACGATCTGAACATTCAGTACTTC
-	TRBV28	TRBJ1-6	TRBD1	CTSKTGGVNSPLHF	TGTACCAGCAAAACAGGGGGCGTTAATTCACCCCTCCACTTT
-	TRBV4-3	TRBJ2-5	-	CASSQEKSNEQYF	TGCGCCAGCAGCCAAGAGAAGAGCAATGAGCAGTACTTC
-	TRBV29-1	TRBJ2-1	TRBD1	CSVEVGTGRREQFF	TGCAGCGTTGAAGTCGGGACAGGGCGCAGGGAGCAGTTCTTC
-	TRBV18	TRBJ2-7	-	CASSPGTGTPYEQYF	TGTGCCAGCTCCCCAGGAACCGGGACACCCTACGAGCAGTACTTC
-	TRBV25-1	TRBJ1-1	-	CASSAQGKRTEAFF	TGTGCCAGCAGTGCTCAGGGGAAACGCACTGAAGCTTTCTTT
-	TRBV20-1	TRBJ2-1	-	CSATENFQETQFF	TGCAGTGCCACAGAGAATTTCCAAGAGACCCAGTTCTTC
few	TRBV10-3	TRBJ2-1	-	CAISEVVARDNEQFF	TGTGCCATCAGTGAGGTGGTAGCGAGGGACAATGAGCAGTTCTTC
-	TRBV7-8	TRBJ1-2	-	CASSPDRDWGGYTF	TGTGCCAGCAGCCCTGACAGAGACTGGGGTGGCTACACCTTC
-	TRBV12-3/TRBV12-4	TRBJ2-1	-	CVSRPTGIKYEQFF	TGTGTCAGTCGACCAACAGGGATTAAGTACGAGCAGTTCTTC
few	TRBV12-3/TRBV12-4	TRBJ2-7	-	CASSPTYNEQYF	TGTGCCAGCAGTCCCACCTACAATGAGCAGTACTTC
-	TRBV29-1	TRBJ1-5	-	CSVGGVGVNQPQHF	TGCAGCGTCGGGGGGGTAGGGGTCAATCAGCCCCAGCATTTT
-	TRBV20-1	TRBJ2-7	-	CSGRRVGYEQYF	TGCAGTGGAAGAAGGGTGGGCTACGAGCAGTACTTC
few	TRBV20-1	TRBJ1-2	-	CSARGRALTLHTF	TGCAGTGCTAGAGGGAGGGCCCTTACTTTACACACCTTC
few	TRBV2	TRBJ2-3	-	CASIEGGASTDTQYF	TGTGCCAGCATTGAAGGGGGTGCTAGCACAGATACGCAGTATTTT